This record concerns one T cell receptor beta chain sequence. This entry is derived from a study of early stage breast cancer tumors. CDR1 and CDR2 (germline): SNHLY, FYNNEI. There are 15 residues in the CDR3. J gave up 8 bases and V 9 bases, and 17 bases lay outside the gene matches. Only in-frame clones appear in the TCRdb table, and some are missing; sequencing was by immunoSEQ multiplex PCR. Of 7,000 to 9,500 clones in the sample, about 80% are singletons; the top ten hold about 9%. The chain employs TRBV2 and TRBJ1-1; 8 nucleotides align to TRBD1. Sequencing was performed on normal breast tissue next to the tumor. The sequence derives from a person between 55 and 70 years old with breast cancer. In DNA, the CDR3 is TGTGCCAGAACCAGTTCGTCATCACGGACAGGGGAAGCTTTCTTT. It codes for CARTSSSSRTGEAFF.